What follows are 15 T cell receptor beta chains derived from one specimen sequenced in a study of graft-versus-host responses after intestinal transplantation. Assay used: immunoSEQ multiplex PCR; TCRdb lists only in-frame clones, some missing. This table has around 20,000 clones, roughly 87% appearing once. The sample consisted of PBMCs, taken about 69 days after intestinal transplantation. These receptor sequences come from a human patient who received an intestinal transplant, so some T cells may come from the graft donor.

The chain has TRBV29-1 and TRBJ2-7; D gene ambiguous. The CDR3 length is 13 residues. The ends were cut back, 1 base at V and 0 bases at J, with 7 bases in the middle. Germline V lookup: CDR1 SQVTM, CDR2 ANQGSEA. CDR3 protein: CSVEVTNSYEQYF. CDR3 nucleotides: TGCAGCGTTGAAGTCACCAACTCCTACGAGCAGTACTTC.

The chain is built from TRBV9 and TRBJ2-1, with D possibly being TRBD1 (5 bases). CDR1 is SGDLS and CDR2 is YYNGEE in the germline V gene. Trimming left V 2 bases short and J 5 bases short, with 8 bases between. The length of the CDR3 is 13 residues. The CDR3 region has the DNA TGTGCCAGCAGCGTCGACAGCCACAATGAGCAGTTCTTC. This codes for CASSVDSHNEQFF.

The V gene is TRBV4-3, the J gene TRBJ2-7; 7 nucleotides match TRBD1. CDR1 and CDR2 from the germline V gene are LGHNA and YSLEER. This CDR3 region has 16 residues. The trim removed 1 base at V and 6 bases at J, leaving 12 bases unmatched. The CDR3 region is CASSQAVGTESLEQYF. CDR3 DNA sequence: TGCGCCAGCAGCCAAGCCGTAGGGACAGAGAGCCTCGAGCAGTACTTC.

This clone has only one observation. This rearrangement joins TRBV11-2 to TRBJ2-1, with D perhaps assigned TRBD1 or TRBD2 (5 bases each). This CDR3 region has 12 residues. Looked up from germline, CDR1 is SGHAT and CDR2 is FQNNGV. V was cut by 3 bases and J by 9 bases, with 9 bases left in between. CDR3 sequence: CASSFRAGEQFF. The CDR3 nucleotides are TGTGCCAGCAGCTTCAGGGCGGGTGAGCAGTTCTTC.

The CDR3 DNA reads as TGTGCCAGCAGTGCTACAGGGACCTACGAGCAGTACTTC. It specifies CASSATGTYEQYF. This rearrangement joins TRBV6-1 to TRBJ2-7; TRBD1 is a possible D gene (6 bases). Between the trimmed V and J ends, which lost 4 bases and 2 bases, there was a span of 9 bases. CDR1 MNHNS and CDR2 SASEGT come from the germline V gene. This CDR3 spans 13 amino acids.

This chain uses TRBV14 with TRBJ2-5; TRBD1 aligns across 8 bases. The J call may be in error: the DNA end matches TRBJ2-7 better. The CDR3 covers 14 residues. Germline CDR1 and CDR2: SGHDN and FVKESK. CDR3 loop: CASSQSGQGYEQYF. In DNA, the CDR3 is TGTGCCAGCAGCCAATCCGGACAGGGATACGAGCAGTACTTC.

This clone was observed once. The chain couples TRBV6-5 to TRBJ1-1; D perhaps matches TRBD1 (6 bases). V was cut by 6 bases and J by 6 bases, with 20 bases left in between. CDR3 length equals 15 residues. Looked up from germline, CDR1 is MNHEY and CDR2 is SVGAGI. CDR3 loop: CASSPPGGATPEAFF. CDR3 DNA: TGTGCCAGCAGCCCTCCGGGGGGGGCTACACCTGAAGCTTTCTTT.

The genes are TRBV4-3 and TRBJ1-2; D might be TRBD1 (5 bases). CDR1 and CDR2 (germline): LGHNA, YSLEER. V lost 0 bases and J lost 2, with 10 bases in between. The CDR3 spans 15 residues. In nucleotides, the CDR3 is TGCGCCAGCAGCCAAGAGTGGCAGGGAAACTATGGCTACACCTTC. It specifies CASSQEWQGNYGYTF.

The chain couples TRBV7-9 to TRBJ1-4; possibly TRBD1 for D (6 bases). Germline V gene lookup returns CDR1 SEHNR and CDR2 FQNEAQ (reference sequence). Trimming stripped 1 base from V and 7 bases from J, with 7 bases between. The CDR3 runs to 13 residues. CDR3 residues: CASSLGTVEKLFF. The CDR3 DNA is TGTGCCAGCAGCTTAGGGACAGTTGAAAAACTGTTTTTT.

Only one count was recorded for this clone. This chain joins TRBV6-4 and TRBJ1-1; TRBD1 is a possible D gene (5 bases). Germline V gene lookup returns CDR1 MRHNA and CDR2 SNTAGT. There are 13 residues in the CDR3. V was pared by 8 bases and J by 1 base, with 11 bases between. The CDR3 region is CASSRDGNTEAFF. As DNA, the CDR3 is TGTGCCAGCTCGCGGGACGGGAACACTGAAGCTTTCTTT.

In DNA form, the CDR3 reads TGCGCCAGCAGCCCAGGACAGGGGGCGAGCTATGGCTACACCTTC. This codes for CASSPGQGASYGYTF. This chain links TRBV4-3 with TRBJ1-2; 11 positions match TRBD1. CDR3 size: 15 residues. The V gene's germline CDR1 is LGHNA and CDR2 YSLEER. The V segment lost 4 bases and the J segment 4 bases; nucleotides outside the gene matches: 5.

V and J are TRBV29-1 and TRBJ2-7; 7 positions match TRBD1. The V segment lost 3 bases and the J segment 2 bases; nucleotides outside the gene matches: 4. The CDR3 has 13 residues. Germline-derived CDR1 and CDR2 are SQVTM and ANQGSEA. The CDR3 DNA sequence: TGCAGCGTTGATAGGACAGGACCCTACGAGCAGTACTTC. Translation gives CSVDRTGPYEQYF.

The sample holds a few counts of this clone. The rearrangement uses TRBV4-3 and TRBJ1-4, with 8 nucleotides matching TRBD1. Germline values: CDR1 LGHNA, CDR2 YSLEER. V trimming: 0 bases; J trimming: 7 bases; junction bases outside the gene matches: 10. The CDR3 is 17 amino acids. The CDR3 reads CASSQDGTGTGGEKLFF. In DNA form, the CDR3 reads TGCGCCAGCAGCCAAGATGGTACGGGGACAGGCGGTGAAAAACTGTTTTTT.

The chain couples TRBV4-3 to TRBJ2-7; the D gene could be TRBD1 or TRBD2 (5 bases each). Germline V gene data show CDR1 as LGHNA and CDR2 as YSLEER. This CDR3 is built from 16 residues. Deletions cut 0 bases from V and 3 bases from J, with 15 bases between. DNA for the CDR3: TGCGCCAGCAGCCAAGAAGTAGCGTTAAGGGGCTACGAGCAGTACTTC. This translates into CASSQEVALRGYEQYF.

This chain links TRBV13 with TRBJ1-1; 9 nucleotides align to TRBD1. The CDR3 contains 15 residues. Germline V CDR1 and CDR2: PRHDT, FYEKMQ (reference sequence). Trimming cost V 4 bases and J 2 bases; bases outside gene matches: 5. The chain's CDR3 is CASSSPGQGNTEAFF. The CDR3 region has the DNA TGTGCCAGCAGCTCTCCGGGACAGGGCAACACTGAAGCTTTCTTT.